This TCR beta chain derives from a study of shared clonotypes between healthy human individuals. CD45RO-negative, CCR7-selected cells formed the naive CD8 fraction, which excluded terminally differentiated effector memory CD45RA+ cells. All participating donors were Caucasian adults from Nashville, Tennessee. The CDR3 length is 13 residues. Germline V gives CDR1 MGHRA, CDR2 YSYEKL. Trimming pared 6 bases from V and 4 bases from J, leaving 12 bases between. Assay used: immunoSEQ multiplex PCR; TCRdb lists only in-frame clones, some missing. The sample has 1.5 million to 2.5 million clones, about 95% seen once.

The TCR originated in a man between 18 and 29 years old in good health. Sequenced: naive CD8+ T cells sorted from blood. This chain uses TRBV4-1 with TRBJ1-1, with TRBD1 as a possible D gene (5 bases). CDR3 in DNA: TGCGCCAGCAGGTCAGGGCGCGGCACTGAAGCTTTCTTT. Protein product: CASRSGRGTEAFF.